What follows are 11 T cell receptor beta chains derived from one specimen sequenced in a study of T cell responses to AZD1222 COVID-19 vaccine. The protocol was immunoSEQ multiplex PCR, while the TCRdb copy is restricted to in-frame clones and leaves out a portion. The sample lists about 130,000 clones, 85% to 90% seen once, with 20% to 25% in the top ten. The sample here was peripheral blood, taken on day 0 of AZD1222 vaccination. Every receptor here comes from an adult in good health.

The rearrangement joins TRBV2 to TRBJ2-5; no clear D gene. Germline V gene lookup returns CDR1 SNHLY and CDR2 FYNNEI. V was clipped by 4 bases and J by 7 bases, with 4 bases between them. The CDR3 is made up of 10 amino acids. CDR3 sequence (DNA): TGTGCCAGCAGTGGGGGGACCCAGTACTTC. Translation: CASSGGTQYF.

The CDR3 DNA follows: TGCGCCAGCAGCTTCCGGATTGGTGAAAAACTGTTTTTT. This gives the protein CASSFRIGEKLFF. V is TRBV5-1 and J is TRBJ1-4; no clear D. Germline V gives CDR1 SGHRS, CDR2 YFSETQ. Trimming removed 2 bases from V and 7 bases from J, with 9 bases in between. The length of the CDR3 is 13 residues. Complete variable domain (other parts from reference TRBV5-1 and TRBJ1-4): KAGVTQTPRYLIKTRGQQVTLSCSPISGHRSVSWYQQTPGQGLQFLFEYFSETQRNKGNFPGRFSGRQFSNSRSEMNVSTLELGDSALYLCASSFRIGEKLFFGSGTQLSVL.

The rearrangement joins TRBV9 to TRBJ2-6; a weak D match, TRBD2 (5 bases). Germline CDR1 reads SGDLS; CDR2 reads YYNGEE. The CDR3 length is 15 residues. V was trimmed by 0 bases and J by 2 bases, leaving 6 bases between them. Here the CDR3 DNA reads TGTGCCAGCAGCGTAGCCGGGACTGGGGCCAACGTCCTGACTTTC. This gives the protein CASSVAGTGANVLTF.

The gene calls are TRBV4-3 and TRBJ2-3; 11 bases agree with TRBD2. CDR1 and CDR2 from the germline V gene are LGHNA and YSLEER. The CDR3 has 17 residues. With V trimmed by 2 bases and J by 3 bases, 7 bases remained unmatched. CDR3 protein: CASSQLTSGVVTDTQYF. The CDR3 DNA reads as TGCGCCAGCAGCCAATTGACTAGCGGGGTGGTTACAGATACGCAGTATTTT.

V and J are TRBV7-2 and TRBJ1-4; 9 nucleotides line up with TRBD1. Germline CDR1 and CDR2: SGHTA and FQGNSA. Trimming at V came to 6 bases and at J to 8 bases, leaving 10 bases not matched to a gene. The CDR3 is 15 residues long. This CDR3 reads CASSFRDRVGEKLFF. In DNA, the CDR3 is TGTGCCAGCAGTTTCCGGGACAGGGTAGGCGAAAAACTGTTTTTT.

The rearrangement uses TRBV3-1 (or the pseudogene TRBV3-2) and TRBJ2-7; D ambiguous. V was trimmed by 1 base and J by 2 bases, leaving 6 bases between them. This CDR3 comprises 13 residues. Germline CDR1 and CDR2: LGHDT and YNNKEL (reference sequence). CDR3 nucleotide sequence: TGTGCCAGCAGCCAAGCCAAGGCCTACGAGCAGTACTTC. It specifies CASSQAKAYEQYF.

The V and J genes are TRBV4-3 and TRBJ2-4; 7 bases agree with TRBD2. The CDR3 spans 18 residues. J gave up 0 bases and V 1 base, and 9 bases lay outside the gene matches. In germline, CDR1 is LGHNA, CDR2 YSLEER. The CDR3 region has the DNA TGCGCCAGCAGCCAAGGGCAGGGTACGGGGGGAGCCAAAAACATTCAGTACTTC. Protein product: CASSQGQGTGGAKNIQYF.

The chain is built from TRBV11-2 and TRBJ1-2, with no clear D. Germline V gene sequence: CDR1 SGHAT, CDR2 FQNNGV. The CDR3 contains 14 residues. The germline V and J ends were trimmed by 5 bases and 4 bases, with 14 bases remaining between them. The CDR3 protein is CASSPSGPTYGYTF. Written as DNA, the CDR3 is TGTGCCAGCAGCCCTTCAGGCCCGACCTATGGCTACACCTTC.

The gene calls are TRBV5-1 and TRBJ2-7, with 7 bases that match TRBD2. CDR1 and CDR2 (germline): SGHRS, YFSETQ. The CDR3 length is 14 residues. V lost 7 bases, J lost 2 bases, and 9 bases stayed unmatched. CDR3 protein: CASRGGMGAYEQYF. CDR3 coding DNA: TGCGCCAGCCGGGGAGGGATGGGGGCCTACGAGCAGTACTTC.

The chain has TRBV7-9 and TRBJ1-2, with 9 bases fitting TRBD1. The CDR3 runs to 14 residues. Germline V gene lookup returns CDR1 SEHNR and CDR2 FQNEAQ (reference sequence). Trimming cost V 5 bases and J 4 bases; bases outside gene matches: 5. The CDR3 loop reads CASSETGGVYGYTF. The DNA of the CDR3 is TGTGCCAGCAGCGAAACAGGGGGCGTCTATGGCTACACCTTC. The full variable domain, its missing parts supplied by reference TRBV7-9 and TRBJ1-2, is DTGVSQNPRHKITKRGQNVTFRCDPISEHNRLYWYRQTLGQGPEFLTYFQNEAQLEKSRLLSDRFSAERPKGSFSTLEIQRTEQGDSAMYLCASSETGGVYGYTFGSGTRLTVV.

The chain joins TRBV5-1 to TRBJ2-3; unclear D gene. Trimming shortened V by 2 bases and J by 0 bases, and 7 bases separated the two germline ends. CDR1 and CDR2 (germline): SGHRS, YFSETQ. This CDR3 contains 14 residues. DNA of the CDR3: TGCGCCAGCAGCTTATCCGGGAGCACAGATACGCAGTATTTT. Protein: CASSLSGSTDTQYF.